This is a list of T cell receptor beta chains from one sample in a study of T cells in Graves' hyperthyroidism and ophthalmopathy. TCRdb fed the multiplex PCR reads into MiXCR, producing one record per CDR3 protein. The data show roughly 550,000 distinct CDR3 sequences, about 16% seen once. The material sequenced was blood. Receptors originate from a woman in her 30s with Graves' ophthalmopathy. Both conserved end residues are part of each CDR3. Fields, in order: CDR3 protein, CDR3 DNA, clone size, D gene, V gene, J gene. The D gene is left open where the match is weak. Clone size is not always given. Where it is, it says once, few, many or a class for expanded clones.

CASSLDYGDYGYTF	TGTGCCAGCAGCTTAGATTACGGGGACTATGGCTACACCTTC	many	-	TRBV11-2	TRBJ1-2
CASSLDGVVNQPQHF	TGTGCCAGCAGCTTAGATGGAGTTGTAAATCAGCCCCAGCATTTT	many	-	TRBV7-2	TRBJ1-5
CSVEDPRTSGSTDEQFF	TGCAGCGTTGAAGATCCCCGGACTAGCGGGAGCACTGATGAGCAGTTCTTC	-	TRBD2	TRBV29-1	TRBJ2-1
CASSLQGGKRPQHF	TGTGCCAGCAGTTTACAGGGCGGTAAAAGGCCCCAGCATTTT	few	-	TRBV27	TRBJ1-5
CASSTSSGTRNQPQHF	TGTGCCAGCAGTACGTCATCCGGGACAAGAAATCAGCCCCAGCATTTT	many	-	TRBV2	TRBJ1-5
CASSSGTGTEAFF	TGTGCCAGCAGTTCAGGCACGGGTACTGAAGCTTTCTTT	many	-	TRBV28	TRBJ1-1
CASTTQSNSPLHF	TGTGCCAGCACAACCCAGTCTAATTCACCCCTCCACTTT	-	-	TRBV6-1	TRBJ1-6
CASSLGSGLGQPQHF	TGTGCCAGCAGCTTAGGCTCAGGGCTAGGGCAGCCCCAGCATTTT	many	-	TRBV7-3	TRBJ1-5
CASSPTIAGLYNEQFF	TGTGCCAGCAGTCCAACTATAGCGGGGCTCTACAATGAGCAGTTCTTC	-	TRBD2	TRBV12-3/TRBV12-4	TRBJ2-1
CASTFLYEQYF	TGTGCCAGCACTTTCTTATACGAGCAGTACTTC	many	-	TRBV6-1	TRBJ2-7
CASSSHSQGPSGSINEQFF	TGTGCCAGCAGTTCCCACTCCCAGGGGCCTAGCGGGAGTATCAATGAGCAGTTCTTC	-	TRBD2	TRBV27	TRBJ2-1
CSVESSRYQETQYF	TGCAGCGTTGAATCCTCTCGGTACCAAGAGACCCAGTACTTC	-	-	TRBV29-1	TRBJ2-5
CASLLEGGTQETQYF	TGTGCCAGCCTACTGGAGGGGGGAACCCAAGAGACCCAGTACTTC	many	-	TRBV18	TRBJ2-5